The rows below give T cell receptor beta chains drawn from one sample of a study of blood T cell repertoires in COVID-19. Profiling relied on immunoSEQ multiplex PCR, and the TCRdb table lists in-frame clones only, not all of them. The sample lists around 230,000 clones, about 85% occurring once. Sequenced: peripheral blood. These receptors originate from a man aged 40-55 years with acute or convalescent COVID-19. Each CDR3 is given with its conserved first and last residue.

>12|TRBV7-2
CASSSDSREQYF
>14|TRBV7-9
CASSEGGRNTEAFF
>13|TRBV5-4
CASSKGGADGYTF
>15|TRBV19
CASSTGNFGNQPQHF
>14|TRBV27
CASSLSDRVGGYTF
>13|TRBV19
CASSFGHLYEQYF
>14|TRBV19
CASSPGGEGVELFF
>15|TRBV27
CASSLGTPDYNEQFF
>17|TRBV6-2/TRBV6-3
CASSYLPGRAGVSEQYF
>14|TRBV4-3
CASSQSTGSGEQYF
>16|TRBV7-2
CASSLRGGTANTEAFF
>14|TRBV2
CASSHEQGNYGYTF
>20|TRBV1
CTSSQSLIGGVITTNEKLFF
>13|TRBV5-6
CASRGQIQETQYF
>14|TRBV6-5
CASSGDRVYGGYTF
>17|TRBV5-1
CASSLVASGDRAYEQYF
>14|TRBV7-9
CASSLTGGGDTQYF
>18|TRBV4-2
CASSQVGLAGGSAYEQYF
>15|TRBV6-5
CASTPGDRGDTEAFF
>16|TRBV5-1
CASSLRLTGNTGELFF
>15|TRBV9
CASSVSPSATNEQFF
>15|TRBV7-3
CASSFSREEINEQFF
>13|TRBV21-1
CPPRVAGQETQYF
>16|TRBV4-2
CASSQEGGTVSYEQYF
>16|TRBV7-9
CASSLVPSPRTDTQYF
>14|TRBV11-3
CASSPPGNQETQYF
>14|TRBV5-1
CASSLANRNQPQHF
>15|TRBV6-2/TRBV6-3
CASSYRPGTGNTIYF
>15|TRBV4-2
CASSQGTGGFQPQHF
>15|TRBV5-1
CASSLAAKSNSPLHF
>15|TRBV6-5
CASIPGTGGTYEQYF
>12|TRBV7-2
CASSLYSYEQYF
>13|TRBV2
CASSASRVGELFF
>15|TRBV19
CGTAGTDPTNEKLFF
>15|TRBV19
CASSGTGTVNTEAFF
>15|TRBV7-9
CASSPLDRRSYEQYF
>13|TRBV11-2
CASSLGQGYRYTF
>14|TRBV7-8
CASSRTGIDETQYF
>15|TRBV15
CATSRAGTGKNEQFF
>19|TRBV27
CASSPSRNAHSGRGNEQFF
>16|TRBV6-4
CASSVKSGRATGELFF
>14|TRBV27
CASSQTVLVDTQYF
>17|TRBV23-1
CASSQSGVGTANQPQHF
>15|TRBV15
CATSRDMEGASGYTF
>15|TRBV7-2
CASSLGLGSAYEQYF
>16|TRBV6-5
CASSYSQQGLRNEQFF
>13|TRBV5-1
CASSLEGTGELFF
>14|TRBV7-9
CASSLQGHGSPLHF
>14|TRBV5-1
CASSFIGEMDGYTF
>14|TRBV11-2
CASSLGGGVNEQFF
>17|TRBV19
CASRLSVGARLFGGYTF